The 19 T cell receptor beta chains listed next were all sequenced from one sample in a study of blood T cell repertoires in COVID-19. TCRdb's table, derived via immunoSEQ multiplex PCR, lists solely in-frame clones and lacks some. Of over 70,000 clones in the sample, over 75% were seen once. The sequencing input was peripheral blood. The receptors originated from a woman aged 55-69 years with acute or convalescent COVID-19.

This clone turned up a few times. The rearrangement joins TRBV4-1 to TRBJ1-1; D not certain. The CDR3 extends over 11 amino acids. The ends were cut back, 5 bases at V and 10 bases at J, with 11 bases in the middle. The germline CDR1 and CDR2 sequences are MGHRA and YSYEKL. CDR3 DNA sequence: TGCGCCAGCAGCAACCCCGGTCGAGCTTTCTTT. Protein: CASSNPGRAFF.

The chain uses TRBV7-2 and TRBJ2-7, with D maybe TRBD2 (6 bases). Germline V gene data show CDR1 as SGHTA and CDR2 as FQGNSA. Trimming removed 7 bases from V and 1 base from J, with 14 bases in between. The CDR3 has 14 residues. CDR3 in amino acids: CASTLLRESYEQYF. In nucleotides, the CDR3 is TGTGCCAGCACCCTCCTGCGGGAATCCTACGAGCAGTACTTC.

This clone was seen only a few times. The rearrangement joins TRBV5-1 to TRBJ2-1, with a weak D call TRBD1 (5 bases). CDR3 length: 13 residues. Per the germline V gene, CDR1 is SGHRS and CDR2 is YFSETQ. Deletions cut 0 bases from V and 10 bases from J, with 11 bases between. CDR3 coding DNA: TGCGCCAGCAGCTTGGCCGTGGGGCCGGAGCAGTTCTTC. This translates into CASSLAVGPEQFF.

This sequence joins TRBV28 and TRBJ1-2; D is undetermined. Trimming removed 1 base from V and 4 bases from J, with 13 bases in between. The CDR3 has 15 residues. Germline V lookup: CDR1 MDHEN, CDR2 SYDVKM. Here the CDR3 DNA reads TGTGCCAGCAGTTTATCGGGAGCTGCTCCCTATGGCTACACCTTC. Amino acids: CASSLSGAAPYGYTF.

This clone was seen just once. The V and J genes are TRBV2 and TRBJ2-7, with D perhaps matching TRBD2 (6 bases). The germline V gene encodes CDR1 SNHLY and CDR2 FYNNEI. The CDR3 totals 14 residues. The ends were cut back, 7 bases at V and 4 bases at J, with 17 bases in the middle. CDR3 sequence (DNA): TGTGCCAGCATTACGGTCCTAGCGAGATACGAGCAGTACTTC. Its translation: CASITVLARYEQYF.

J is TRBJ1-2 and V is TRBV7-8, with D maybe TRBD1 (5 bases). The ends were cut back, 4 bases at V and 4 bases at J, with 13 bases in the middle. The germline V gene encodes CDR1 SGHVS and CDR2 FQNEAQ. This CDR3 has 14 amino acids. CDR3 sequence (DNA): TGTGCCAGCAGCTCCTGGACAAATTTCTATGGCTACACCTTC. It translates to CASSSWTNFYGYTF.

The J gene is TRBJ2-7, the V gene TRBV27; D might be TRBD1 (6 bases). Trimming stripped 6 bases from V and 4 bases from J, with 22 bases between. CDR3 length: 16 residues. Germline CDR1 is MNHEY and CDR2 is SMNVEV (reference sequence). The CDR3 sequence: CASRGLTGGPSYEQYF. CDR3 DNA: TGTGCCAGCAGAGGACTGACAGGAGGTCCTTCTTACGAGCAGTACTTC.

The chain is built from TRBV6-5 and TRBJ1-2; D is undetermined. Trimming took 5 bases from V and 8 from J, leaving 21 bases between them. Per germline, CDR1 MNHEY and CDR2 SVGAGI. CDR3 length: 15 amino acids. The CDR3 region is CASSPTRGSLGGYTF. CDR3 DNA: TGTGCCAGCAGTCCTACCCGGGGAAGCCTGGGAGGCTACACCTTC.

V usage is TRBV7-9 and J usage is TRBJ1-4, with D possibly being TRBD1 (6 bases). CDR3 length equals 15 residues. Germline loops: CDR1 SEHNR, CDR2 FQNEAQ (reference sequence). V was pared by 4 bases and J by 8 bases, with 17 bases between. The chain's CDR3 is CASSSPGGLGEKLFF. The DNA for the CDR3 is TGTGCCAGCAGCTCCCCGGGGGGCCTTGGGGAAAAACTGTTTTTT.

The gene calls are TRBV6-6 and TRBJ2-7, with a weak D call TRBD1 (6 bases). The germline V gene has CDR1 MNHNY and CDR2 SVGAGI (reference sequence). CDR3 length: 13 amino acids. V was pared by 6 bases and J by 4 bases, with 13 bases between. CDR3 nucleotides: TGTGCCAGCAGGGACGGACAGACTTACGAGCAGTACTTC. It encodes CASRDGQTYEQYF.

There are a few counts of this clone. The V gene is TRBV5-1, the J gene TRBJ1-6; D is uncertain. V was clipped by 3 bases and J by 9 bases, with 7 bases between them. Germline CDR1 reads SGHRS; CDR2 reads YFSETQ. The CDR3 is made up of 12 amino acids. This chain's CDR3 is CASSSGRSPLHF. Written as DNA, the CDR3 is TGCGCCAGCAGCTCAGGTCGTTCACCCCTCCACTTT. Looking up the rest from reference TRBV5-1 and TRBJ1-6 gives the full variable domain: KAGVTQTPRYLIKTRGQQVTLSCSPISGHRSVSWYQQTPGQGLQFLFEYFSETQRNKGNFPGRFSGRQFSNSRSEMNVSTLELGDSALYLCASSSGRSPLHFGNGTRLTVT.

CDR3 DNA: TGTGCCAGCAGCTTAGGACTAGCGATACACCGGGAGCTGTTTTTT. Encoded protein: CASSLGLAIHRELFF. The V and J genes are TRBV7-3 and TRBJ2-2, with TRBD2 matching 9 bases. The CDR3 loop spans 15 amino acids. Per germline, CDR1 SGHTA and CDR2 FQGTGA. Trimming at V came to 2 bases and at J to 9 bases, leaving 7 bases not matched to a gene.

V and J are TRBV29-1 and TRBJ1-6, with 7 bases aligning to TRBD1. The J segment lost 5 bases and the V segment lost 5 bases, leaving 9 bases of the junction unmatched. Germline values: CDR1 SQVTM, CDR2 ANQGSEA. CDR3 length: 15 amino acids. The CDR3 spells CSVQQGTGNNSPLHF. In DNA form, the CDR3 reads TGCAGCGTTCAACAGGGGACGGGGAATAATTCACCCCTCCACTTT. The full variable domain, in which reference TRBV29-1 and TRBJ1-6 provide the parts outside the CDR3, is SAVISQKPSRDICQRGTSLTIQCQVDSQVTMMFWYRQQPGQSLTLIATANQGSEATYESGFVIDKFPISRPNLTFSTLTVSNMSPEDSSIYLCSVQQGTGNNSPLHFGNGTRLTVT.

The chain employs TRBV19 and TRBJ1-2; D not resolved. The germline V and J ends were trimmed by 3 bases and 0 bases, with 11 bases remaining between them. The CDR3 consists of 15 residues. CDR1 is LNHDA and CDR2 is SQIVND in the germline V gene (reference sequence). The CDR3 reads CASSISGLANYGYTF. In DNA form, the CDR3 reads TGTGCCAGTAGTATTTCGGGGTTAGCTAACTATGGCTACACCTTC.

J is TRBJ1-5 and V is TRBV29-1; D is uncertain. The CDR3 runs to 13 residues. V was pared by 4 bases and J by 3 bases, with 10 bases between. CDR1 and CDR2 from the germline V gene are SQVTM and ANQGSEA. The CDR3 region has the DNA TGCAGCGTTGGGAAAGCGATCAATCAGCCCCAGCATTTT. Translated: CSVGKAINQPQHF. Complete variable domain (other parts from reference TRBV29-1 and TRBJ1-5): SAVISQKPSRDICQRGTSLTIQCQVDSQVTMMFWYRQQPGQSLTLIATANQGSEATYESGFVIDKFPISRPNLTFSTLTVSNMSPEDSSIYLCSVGKAINQPQHFGDGTRLSIL.

V is TRBV5-4 and J is TRBJ1-2; 12 nucleotides align to TRBD1. The CDR3 sequence is 15 residues long. After removal of 4 bases from V and 7 bases from J, the junction contained 8 bases not matched to a gene. The germline gives CDR1 SGHNT, CDR2 YYREEE (reference sequence). The CDR3 nucleotides are TGTGCCAGCAGCACGGGGGACAGGGGGCTAAGTGGCTACACCTTC. Translated: CASSTGDRGLSGYTF.

The V call is TRBV11-3, the J call TRBJ2-1, with 14 bases matching TRBD2. The germline CDR1 and CDR2 sequences are SGHNT and YENEEA. With V trimmed by 5 bases and J by 9 bases, 6 bases remained unmatched. This CDR3 is 15 amino acids long. CDR3 protein: CASSRSGTSGSEQFF. In DNA, the CDR3 is TGTGCCAGCAGCCGCTCCGGGACTAGCGGGAGTGAGCAGTTCTTC.

The V call is TRBV19, the J call TRBJ1-5, with TRBD1 matching over 10 bases. V lost 1 base and J lost 0; bases outside the gene matches: 9. This CDR3 is built from 19 residues. Germline CDR1 is LNHDA and CDR2 is SQIVND (reference sequence). Here the CDR3 reads CASSIGPGQGLNSNQPQHF. The CDR3 region has the DNA TGTGCCAGTAGTATAGGGCCGGGACAGGGGTTAAATAGCAATCAGCCCCAGCATTTT.

This chain uses TRBV5-1 with TRBJ2-2; 7 bases are a match to TRBD1. The CDR3 is 16 residues long. V lost 0 bases and J lost 2; bases outside the gene matches: 4. Germline V gene sequence: CDR1 SGHRS, CDR2 YFSETQ. DNA of the CDR3: TGCGCCAGCAGCTTGGAACAGGGGATCAACACCGGGGAGCTGTTTTTT. Protein: CASSLEQGINTGELFF.